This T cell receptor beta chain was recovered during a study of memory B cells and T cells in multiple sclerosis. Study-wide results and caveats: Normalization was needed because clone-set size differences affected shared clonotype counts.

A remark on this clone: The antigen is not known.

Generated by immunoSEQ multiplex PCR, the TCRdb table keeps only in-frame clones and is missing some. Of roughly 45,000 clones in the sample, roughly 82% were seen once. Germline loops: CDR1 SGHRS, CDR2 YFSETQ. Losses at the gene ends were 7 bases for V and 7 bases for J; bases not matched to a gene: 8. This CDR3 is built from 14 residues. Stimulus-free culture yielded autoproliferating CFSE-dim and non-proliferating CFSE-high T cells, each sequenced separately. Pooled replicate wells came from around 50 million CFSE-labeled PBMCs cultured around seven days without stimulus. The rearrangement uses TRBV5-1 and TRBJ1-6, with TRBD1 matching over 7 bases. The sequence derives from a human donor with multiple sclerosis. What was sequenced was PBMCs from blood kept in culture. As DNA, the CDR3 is TGCGCCAGCTCAGGGGACAGTAACAATTCACCCCTCCACTTT. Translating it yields CASSGDSNNSPLHF.